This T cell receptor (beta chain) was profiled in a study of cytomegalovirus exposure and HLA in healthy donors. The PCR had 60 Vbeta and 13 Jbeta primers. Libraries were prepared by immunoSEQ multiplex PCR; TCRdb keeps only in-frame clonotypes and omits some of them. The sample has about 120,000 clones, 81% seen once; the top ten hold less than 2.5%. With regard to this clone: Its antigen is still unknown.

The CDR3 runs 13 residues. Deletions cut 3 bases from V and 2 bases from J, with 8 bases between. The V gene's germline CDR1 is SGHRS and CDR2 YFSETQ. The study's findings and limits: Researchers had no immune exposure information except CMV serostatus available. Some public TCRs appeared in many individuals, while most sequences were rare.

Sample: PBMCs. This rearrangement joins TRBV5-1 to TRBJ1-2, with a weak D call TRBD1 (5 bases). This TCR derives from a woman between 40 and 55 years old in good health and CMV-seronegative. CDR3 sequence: CASSWTLNYGYTF. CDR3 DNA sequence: TGCGCCAGCAGCTGGACACTGAACTATGGCTACACCTTC.